This T cell receptor beta chain was captured in a study of T cell responses to AZD1222 COVID-19 vaccine (dated by TCRdb to the early 2020s). In terms of the full investigation: TCR sequencing was performed for 233 trial participants, of whom about 210 were given two doses of AZD1222 and around 25 were given two doses of MenACWY control vaccine. Trial participants were enrolled into age subgroups of 18-55, 56-69 and 70-plus years, which contained approximately 150, 28 and 58 TCR-sequenced participants, respectively.

V ends up 9 bases short and J 0 bases short, with an unmatched junction base count of 18. Reading the germline V gene gives CDR1 ENHRY and CDR2 SYGVKD. From cysteine to phenylalanine, the CDR3 is 18 amino acids long. The DNA shown is the 54-base CDR3, in frame from base 1. Per the publication, the time point label means: about 28 days (+/-7) after the second vaccine dose. AZD1222 recipients whose second dose came at about 4 weeks and those whose second dose came at about 12 weeks were combined into one group, since spike-specific TCR depth and breadth did not differ between the two schedules. The vaccinee samples were drawn from two UK trials, COV001 and COV002, one of which was a single-blind randomized controlled phase 2/3 trial testing AZD1222 (ChAdOx1 nCoV-19) in healthy adults. Trial participant PBMC samples were collected at day 0 and day 28 after the second dose for TCRbeta chain sequencing.

The CDR3 regions of human TCRbeta chains were subjected to immunosequencing. In the authors' own workflow: Repertoire TCRs were checked for matches against a reference library of SARS-CoV-2-specific TCRs that had been generated using the MIRA antigen-specificity platform. Breadth was defined as the fraction of unique TCRs that were SARS-CoV-2-associated. Depth was defined as the fraction of total T cells that were SARS-CoV-2-associated. Using the MIRA data, every spike-specific TCR was mapped to the spike region that the TCR reacted to and assigned to either a CD4 or a CD8 class. Log10-transformed breadth and depth values were compared by one-way ANOVA with Sidak's multiple comparisons tests. TCRdb stores this immuneACCESS table with in-frame sequences only. Part of the clones is absent; in the studies checked, under half of the shortfall reflects unresolved V genes, and no reason is known for the rest. V and J calls and clone size come straight from that table; D and trimming were deduced from the DNA. This sample has under 140,000 clones in its table, and around nine tenths of those were observed once. The top ten clones comprise around 15% of the sample.

Turning to this clone: Its antigen is unknown. Nothing much larger sits one base from this clone, and base qualities are not available.

Broad study findings and their caveats: In the small 56-69-year group, the increase in depth fell short of significance, most likely because of low power. No day 14 peak-response samples were available, so repertoires were characterized only after the peak T cell response. Spike-specific TCR breadth and depth rose significantly after two AZD1222 doses compared with day 0 and with MenACWY recipients. The whole spike protein was spanned by vaccine-associated CD4 TCRs, and dominant responses were seen in regions 160-218 and 743-854. Nearly half of unique spike-specific TCRs reportedly recognized epitopes outside regions mutated in the B.1.351 and B.1.1.7 variants. Only a handful of AZD1222 recipients were SARS-CoV-2 seropositive at baseline, limiting conclusions about previously exposed vaccinees. Participants were mostly white British, with more females than males. The authors suggested clonal diversity may have been underestimated.

This receptor was identified in an adult who received the AZD1222 COVID-19 vaccine. The V gene is TRBV10-3 and the J gene is TRBJ1-1; 8 bases in the middle match TRBD1. The sample was peripheral blood, taken 28 days after the second AZD1222 dose. The DNA sequence follows: TGTGCCATTCTGCCTTCCCCCGGGACAGGCGACATGAACACTGAAGCTTTCTTT. Its product reads: CAILPSPGTGDMNTEAFF.